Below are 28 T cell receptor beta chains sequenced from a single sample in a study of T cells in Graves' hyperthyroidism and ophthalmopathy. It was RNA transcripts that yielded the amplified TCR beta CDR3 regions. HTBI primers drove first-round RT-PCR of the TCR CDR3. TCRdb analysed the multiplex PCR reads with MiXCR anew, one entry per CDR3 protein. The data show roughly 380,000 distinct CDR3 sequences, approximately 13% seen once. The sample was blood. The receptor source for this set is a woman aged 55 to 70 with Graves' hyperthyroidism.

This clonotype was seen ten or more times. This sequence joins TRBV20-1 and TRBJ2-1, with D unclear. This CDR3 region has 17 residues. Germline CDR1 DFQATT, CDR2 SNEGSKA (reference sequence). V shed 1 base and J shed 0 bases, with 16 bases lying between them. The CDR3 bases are TGCAGTGCTAGAGTCCCCCGCCGCAGAAGCTCCTACAATGAGCAGTTCTTC. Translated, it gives CSARVPRRRSSYNEQFF.

The CDR3 spells CASSTDGQGGNTIYF. In DNA form, the CDR3 reads TGTGCCAGCAGCACCGACGGACAGGGGGGAAACACCATATATTTT. The gene calls are TRBV9 and TRBJ1-3, with 9 bases matching TRBD1. The CDR3 extends over 15 amino acids. Trimming removed 4 bases from V and 4 bases from J; junction bases left unmatched: 6. Germline V gives CDR1 SGDLS, CDR2 YYNGEE.

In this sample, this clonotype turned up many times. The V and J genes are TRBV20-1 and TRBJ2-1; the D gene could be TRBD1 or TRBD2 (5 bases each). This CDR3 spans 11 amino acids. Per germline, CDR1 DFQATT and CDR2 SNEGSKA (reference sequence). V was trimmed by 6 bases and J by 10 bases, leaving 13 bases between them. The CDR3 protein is CSASSGDEQFF. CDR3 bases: TGCAGTGCCTCGTCTGGGGACGAGCAGTTCTTC.

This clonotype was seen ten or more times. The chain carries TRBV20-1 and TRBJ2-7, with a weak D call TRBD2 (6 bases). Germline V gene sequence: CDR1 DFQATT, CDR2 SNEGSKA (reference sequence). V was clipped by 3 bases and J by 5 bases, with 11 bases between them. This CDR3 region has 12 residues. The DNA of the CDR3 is TGCAGTGCTAGGGACGGGGGTCACGAGCAGTACTTC. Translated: CSARDGGHEQYF.

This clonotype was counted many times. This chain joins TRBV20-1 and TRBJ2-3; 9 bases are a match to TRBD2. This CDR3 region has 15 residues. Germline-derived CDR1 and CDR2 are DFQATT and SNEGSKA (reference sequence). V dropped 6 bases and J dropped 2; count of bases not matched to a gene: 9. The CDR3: CSAYSLAGNTDTQYF. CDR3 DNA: TGCAGTGCGTATTCCCTAGCGGGAAACACAGATACGCAGTATTTT.

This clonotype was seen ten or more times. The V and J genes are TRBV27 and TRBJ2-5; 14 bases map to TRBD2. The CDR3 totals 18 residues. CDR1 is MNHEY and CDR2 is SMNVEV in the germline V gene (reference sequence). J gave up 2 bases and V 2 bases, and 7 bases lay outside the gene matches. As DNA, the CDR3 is TGTGCCAGCAGTTTAGCAAAGACTAGCGGGAGGGGTCAAGAGACCCAGTACTTC. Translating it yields CASSLAKTSGRGQETQYF.

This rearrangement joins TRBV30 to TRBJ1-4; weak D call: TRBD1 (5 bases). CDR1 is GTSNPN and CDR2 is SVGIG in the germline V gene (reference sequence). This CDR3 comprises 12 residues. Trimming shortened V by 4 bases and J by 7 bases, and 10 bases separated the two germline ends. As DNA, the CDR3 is TGTGCCTGGATGGGGGGTTTTGAAAAACTGTTTTTT. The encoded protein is CAWMGGFEKLFF.

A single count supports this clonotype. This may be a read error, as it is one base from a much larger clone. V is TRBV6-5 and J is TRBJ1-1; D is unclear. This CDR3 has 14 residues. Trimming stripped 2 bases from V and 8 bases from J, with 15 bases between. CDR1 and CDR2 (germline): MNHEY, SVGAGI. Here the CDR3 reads CASSYPKANLEAFF. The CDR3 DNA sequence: TGTGCCAGCAGTTACCCGAAGGCTAATCTGGAAGCTTTCTTT.

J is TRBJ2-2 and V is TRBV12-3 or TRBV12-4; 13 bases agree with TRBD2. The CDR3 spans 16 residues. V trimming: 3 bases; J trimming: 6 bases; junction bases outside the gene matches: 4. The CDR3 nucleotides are TGTGCCAGCAGTTTGACACTAGCGGGAGGGGCCGGGGAGCTGTTTTTT. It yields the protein CASSLTLAGGAGELFF.

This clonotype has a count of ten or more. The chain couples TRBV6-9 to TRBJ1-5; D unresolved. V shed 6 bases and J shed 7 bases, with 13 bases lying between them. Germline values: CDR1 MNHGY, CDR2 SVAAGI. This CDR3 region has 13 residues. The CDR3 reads CASSLGARQPQHF. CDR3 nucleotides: TGTGCCAGCAGCTTAGGCGCCCGCCAGCCCCAGCATTTT.

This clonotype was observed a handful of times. CDR3 DNA: TGTGCCAGCAGTTTGGGACGTATTGTTACCGGAGAGACCCAGTACTTC. Encoded protein: CASSLGRIVTGETQYF. V gene TRBV12-3 or TRBV12-4 combines with J gene TRBJ2-5; either TRBD1 or TRBD2 may supply D (5 bases each). V was pared by 3 bases and J by 4 bases, with 18 bases between. The CDR3 covers 16 residues.

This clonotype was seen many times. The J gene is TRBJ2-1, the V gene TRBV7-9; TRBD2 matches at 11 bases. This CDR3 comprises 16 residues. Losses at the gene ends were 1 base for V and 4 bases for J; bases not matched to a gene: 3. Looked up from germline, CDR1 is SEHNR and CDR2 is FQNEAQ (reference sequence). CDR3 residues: CASSLGTSGPYNEQFF. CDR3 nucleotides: TGTGCCAGCAGCTTAGGGACTAGCGGGCCGTACAATGAGCAGTTCTTC.

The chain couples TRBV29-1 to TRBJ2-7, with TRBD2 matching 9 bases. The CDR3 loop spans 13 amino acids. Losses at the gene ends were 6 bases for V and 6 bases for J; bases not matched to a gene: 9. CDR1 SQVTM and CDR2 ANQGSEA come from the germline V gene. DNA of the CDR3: TGCAGCGTGTCCATAGCGGGAGAAGGCGAGCAGTACTTC. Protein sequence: CSVSIAGEGEQYF.

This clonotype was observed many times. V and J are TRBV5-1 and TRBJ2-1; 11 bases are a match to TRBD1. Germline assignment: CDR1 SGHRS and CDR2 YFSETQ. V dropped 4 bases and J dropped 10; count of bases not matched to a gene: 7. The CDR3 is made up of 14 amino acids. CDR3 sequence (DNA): TGCGCCAGCAGCAACTCGGGACAGGGGGAAGAGCAGTTCTTC. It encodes CASSNSGQGEEQFF.

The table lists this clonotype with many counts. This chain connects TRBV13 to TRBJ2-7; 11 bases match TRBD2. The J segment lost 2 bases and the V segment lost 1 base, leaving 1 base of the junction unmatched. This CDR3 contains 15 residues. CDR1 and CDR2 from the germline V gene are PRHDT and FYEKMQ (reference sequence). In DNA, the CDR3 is TGTGCCAGCAGCTTAGAACTAGCGGGGGCCTACGAGCAGTACTTC. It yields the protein CASSLELAGAYEQYF.

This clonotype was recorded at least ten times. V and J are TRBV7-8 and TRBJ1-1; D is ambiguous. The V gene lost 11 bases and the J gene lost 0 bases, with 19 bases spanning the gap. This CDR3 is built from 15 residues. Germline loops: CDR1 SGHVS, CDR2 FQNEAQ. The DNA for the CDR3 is TGTGCCGGAGGGCCCGTCCGGGCGATGAACACTGAAGCTTTCTTT. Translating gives CAGGPVRAMNTEAFF.

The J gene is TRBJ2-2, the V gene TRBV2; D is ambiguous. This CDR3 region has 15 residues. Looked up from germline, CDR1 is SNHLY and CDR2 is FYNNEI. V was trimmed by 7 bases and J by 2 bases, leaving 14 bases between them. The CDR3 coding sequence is TGTGCCAGCATCGAATATACGGGCAACACCGGGGAGCTGTTTTTT. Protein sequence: CASIEYTGNTGELFF.

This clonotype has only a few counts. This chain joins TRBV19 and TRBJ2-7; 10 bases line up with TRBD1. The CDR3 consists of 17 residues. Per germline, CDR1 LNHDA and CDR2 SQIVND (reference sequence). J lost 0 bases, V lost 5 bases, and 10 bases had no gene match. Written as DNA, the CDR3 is TGTGCCAGTAGTCCGGGACAGGGGTCCTTCTTCTCCTACGAGCAGTACTTC. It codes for CASSPGQGSFFSYEQYF.

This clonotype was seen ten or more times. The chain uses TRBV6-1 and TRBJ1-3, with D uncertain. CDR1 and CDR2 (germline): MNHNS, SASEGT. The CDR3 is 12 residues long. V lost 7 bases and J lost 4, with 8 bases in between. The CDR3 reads CASKSLGNTIYF. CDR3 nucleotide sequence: TGTGCCAGCAAATCCCTCGGAAACACCATATATTTT.

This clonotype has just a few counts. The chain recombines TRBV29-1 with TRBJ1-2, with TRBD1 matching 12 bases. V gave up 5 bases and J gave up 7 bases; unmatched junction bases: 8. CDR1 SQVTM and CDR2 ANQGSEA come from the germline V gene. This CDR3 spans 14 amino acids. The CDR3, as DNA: TGCAGCGTTCAGCCGGGACAGGGGGCCCGTGGCTACACCTTC. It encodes CSVQPGQGARGYTF.

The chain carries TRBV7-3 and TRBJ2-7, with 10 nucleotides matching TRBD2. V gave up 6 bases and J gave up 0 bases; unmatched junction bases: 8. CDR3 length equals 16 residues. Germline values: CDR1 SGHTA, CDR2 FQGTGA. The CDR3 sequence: CASSYPTSGSSYEQYF. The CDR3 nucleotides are TGTGCCAGCAGTTACCCGACTAGCGGGTCCTCCTACGAGCAGTACTTC.

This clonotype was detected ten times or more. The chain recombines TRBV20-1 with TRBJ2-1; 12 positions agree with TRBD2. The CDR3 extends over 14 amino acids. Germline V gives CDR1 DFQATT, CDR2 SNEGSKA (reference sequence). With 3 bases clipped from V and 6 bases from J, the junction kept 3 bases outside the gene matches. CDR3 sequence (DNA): TGCAGTGCTAGGGGACTAGCGGGTTTCAATGAGCAGTTCTTC. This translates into CSARGLAGFNEQFF.

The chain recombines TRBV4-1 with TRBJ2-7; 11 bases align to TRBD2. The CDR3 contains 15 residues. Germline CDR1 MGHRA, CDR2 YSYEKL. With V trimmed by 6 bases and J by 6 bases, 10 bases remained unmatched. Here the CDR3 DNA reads TGCGCCAGCAGACTTAGCGGGAGGGTACCCTTCGAGCAGTACTTC. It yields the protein CASRLSGRVPFEQYF.

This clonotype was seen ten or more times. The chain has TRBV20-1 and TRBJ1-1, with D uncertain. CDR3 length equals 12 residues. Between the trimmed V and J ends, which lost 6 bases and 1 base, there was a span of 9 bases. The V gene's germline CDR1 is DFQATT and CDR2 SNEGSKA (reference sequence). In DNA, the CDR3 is TGCAGTGCCTATGCGAAGAACACTGAAGCTTTCTTT. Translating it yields CSAYAKNTEAFF.

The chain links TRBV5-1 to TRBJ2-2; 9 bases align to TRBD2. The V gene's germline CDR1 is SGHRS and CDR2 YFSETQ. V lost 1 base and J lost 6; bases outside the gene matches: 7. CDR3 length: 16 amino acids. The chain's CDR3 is CASSLQSSGSSGELFF. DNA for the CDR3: TGCGCCAGCAGCTTGCAGAGTAGCGGGAGTTCCGGGGAGCTGTTTTTT.

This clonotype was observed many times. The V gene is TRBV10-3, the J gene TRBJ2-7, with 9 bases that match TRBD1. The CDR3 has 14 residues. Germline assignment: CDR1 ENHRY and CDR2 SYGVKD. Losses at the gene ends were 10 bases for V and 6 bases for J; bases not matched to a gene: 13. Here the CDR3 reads CASGTGTGQAEQYF. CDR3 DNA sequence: TGTGCCAGTGGGACAGGGACAGGGCAAGCCGAGCAGTACTTC.

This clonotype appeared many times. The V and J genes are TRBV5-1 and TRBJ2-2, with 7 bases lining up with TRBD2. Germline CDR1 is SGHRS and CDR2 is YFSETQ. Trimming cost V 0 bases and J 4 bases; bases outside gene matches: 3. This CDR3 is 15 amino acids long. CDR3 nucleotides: TGCGCCAGCAGCTTGGGACTAGCCTCCACCGGGGAGCTGTTTTTT. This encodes CASSLGLASTGELFF.

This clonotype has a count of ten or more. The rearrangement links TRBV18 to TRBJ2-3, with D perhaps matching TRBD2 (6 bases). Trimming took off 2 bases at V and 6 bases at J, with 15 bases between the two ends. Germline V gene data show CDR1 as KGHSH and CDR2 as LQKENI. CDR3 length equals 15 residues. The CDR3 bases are TGTGCCAGCTCACCATCGGCGGGGACTCCGGATACGCAGTATTTT. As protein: CASSPSAGTPDTQYF. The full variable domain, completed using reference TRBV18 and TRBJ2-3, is NAGVMQNPRHLVRRRGQEARLRCSPMKGHSHVYWYRQLPEEGLKFMVYLQKENIIDESGMPKERFSAEFPKEGPSILRIQQVVRGDSAAYFCASSPSAGTPDTQYFGPGTRLTVL.